This TCR beta chain was observed in a study of OX40 agonist ivuxolimab in advanced cancers. On the study more broadly: Ivuxolimab was administered intravenously to patients at 0.01 to 10 mg/kg every 2 weeks. Checkpoint inhibitors had been given previously to roughly 36% of patients.

Germline assignment: CDR1 MGHRA and CDR2 YSYEKL. CDR3 length: 15 residues. V shed 3 bases and J shed 1 base, with 12 bases lying between them. Sequenced by immunoSEQ multiplex PCR; TCRdb stores in-frame clones only, minus some. The repertoire holds around 65,000 clones, more than 70% seen once, with approximately 2.3% in the top ten. A remark on this clone: Its target is unknown.

Findings and limits, study-wide: With doses of 0.1 to 3.0 mg/kg, CD4+ and CD8+ blood T cells had undergone clonal expansion by week 6.

Specimen: CD4+ or CD8+ T cells sorted from blood, collected in a trial of the OX40 agonist ivuxolimab. The chain links TRBV4-1 to TRBJ1-1, with D possibly matching TRBD1 (6 bases). This receptor was identified in an adult with an advanced solid tumor such as melanoma, head and neck, liver or kidney cancer. The CDR3 sequence is CASSHLFRGNTEAFF. Here the CDR3 DNA reads TGCGCCAGCAGCCATCTTTTCAGGGGGAACACTGAAGCTTTCTTT.